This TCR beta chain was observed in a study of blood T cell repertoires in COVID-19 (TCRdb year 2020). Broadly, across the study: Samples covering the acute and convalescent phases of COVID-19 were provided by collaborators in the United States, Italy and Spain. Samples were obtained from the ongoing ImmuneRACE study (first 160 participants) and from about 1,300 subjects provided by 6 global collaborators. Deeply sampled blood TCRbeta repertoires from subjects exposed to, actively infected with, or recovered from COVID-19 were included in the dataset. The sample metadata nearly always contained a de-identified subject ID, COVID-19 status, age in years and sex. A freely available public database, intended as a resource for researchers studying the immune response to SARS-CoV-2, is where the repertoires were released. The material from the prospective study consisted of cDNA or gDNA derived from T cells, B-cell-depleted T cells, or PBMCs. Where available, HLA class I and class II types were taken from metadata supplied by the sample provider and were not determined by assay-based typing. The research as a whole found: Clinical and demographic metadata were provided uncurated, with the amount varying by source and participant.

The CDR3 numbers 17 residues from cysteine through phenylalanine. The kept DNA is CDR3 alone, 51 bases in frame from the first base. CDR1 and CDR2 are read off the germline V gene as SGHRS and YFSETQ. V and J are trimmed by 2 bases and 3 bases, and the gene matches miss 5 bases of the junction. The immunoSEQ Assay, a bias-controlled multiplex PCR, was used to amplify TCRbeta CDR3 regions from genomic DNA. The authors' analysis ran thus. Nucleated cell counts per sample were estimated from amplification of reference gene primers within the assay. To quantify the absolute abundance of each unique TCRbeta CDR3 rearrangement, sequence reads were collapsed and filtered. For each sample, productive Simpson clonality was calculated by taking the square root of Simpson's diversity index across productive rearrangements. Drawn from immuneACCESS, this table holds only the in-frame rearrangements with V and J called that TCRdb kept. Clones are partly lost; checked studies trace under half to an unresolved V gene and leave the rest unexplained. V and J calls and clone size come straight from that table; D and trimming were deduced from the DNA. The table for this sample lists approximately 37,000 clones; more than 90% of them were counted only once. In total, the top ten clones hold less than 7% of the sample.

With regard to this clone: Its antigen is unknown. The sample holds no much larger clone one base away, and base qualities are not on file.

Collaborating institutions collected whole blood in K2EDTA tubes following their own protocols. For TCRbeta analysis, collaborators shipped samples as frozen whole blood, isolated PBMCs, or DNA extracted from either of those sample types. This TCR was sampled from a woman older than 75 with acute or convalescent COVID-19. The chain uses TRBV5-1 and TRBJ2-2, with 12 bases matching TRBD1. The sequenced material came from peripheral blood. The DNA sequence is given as TGCGCCAGCAGCTTAGTGGGACAGGGGGCTGACACCGGGGAGCTGTTTTTT. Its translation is CASSLVGQGADTGELFF.